This T cell receptor (beta chain) is from a study of blood T cells in healthy people across ages. This CDR3 is built from 16 residues. Per germline, CDR1 SGHVS and CDR2 FNYEAQ. A second PCR, run for roughly 6 to 11 cycles, used a sample-barcoded 5' primer plus a J-beta primer mix. TCRdb re-called the 5' RACE reads with MiXCR, one entry per CDR3 protein. Of hundreds of thousands of distinct CDR3 sequences in the sample, around 20% were seen once. Study-wide results and caveats: CMV infection status of these donors was not known. Whereas aged donors had fewer naive CD4+ cells, long-lived donors had more of them and higher diversity.

As concerns this clonotype: As yet, its antigen is unknown.

The TCR comes from a man aged 70 or older in good health. Specimen: blood. V and J are TRBV7-6 and TRBJ2-1; 10 bases are shared with TRBD1. The J call may be in error: the DNA end matches TRBJ2-7 better. CDR3 sequence (DNA): TGTGCCAGCAGCAGAGCGGGGACAGGGGAATCCTACGAGCAGTACTTC. Protein product: CASSRAGTGESYEQYF.